This T cell receptor beta chain was documented in a study of response to subunit inactivated influenza vaccine. Broader study findings: Each seasonal influenza vaccination, the authors suggested, recruits few new T cells.

Germline CDR1 is SQVTM and CDR2 is ANQGSEA. The CDR3 is 14 residues long. The V end was cut by 1 base, the J end by 0 bases, with 9 bases between. A single record per CDR3 protein comes from TCRdb applying MiXCR to the RT-PCR reads. The data hold roughly 500,000 distinct CDR3 sequences, with about 15% observed a single time. This clonotype has more than one count but fewer than ten. Its antigen is not identified. Sample: CD4+ T cells sorted from PBMCs, taken roughly 24 months after vaccination. The clonotype comes from a man aged 50 to 75 who received an inactivated influenza vaccine. The J gene is TRBJ2-5, the V gene TRBV29-1; no definite D call. CDR3 protein: CSVEVGFYQETQYF. CDR3 sequence (DNA): TGCAGCGTTGAAGTAGGGTTTTACCAAGAGACCCAGTACTTC. Using reference TRBV29-1 and TRBJ2-5 for the parts outside the CDR3, the full variable domain is SAVISQKPSRDICQRGTSLTIQCQVDSQVTMMFWYRQQPGQSLTLIATANQGSEATYESGFVIDKFPISRPNLTFSTLTVSNMSPEDSSIYLCSVEVGFYQETQYFGPGTRLLVL.